This entry lists 29 T cell receptor beta chains sequenced from one sample in a study of graft-versus-host responses after intestinal transplantation. Some clones are missing from TCRdb's copy, which holds only in-frame ones; the method was immunoSEQ multiplex PCR. This table has approximately 85,000 clones, roughly 93% appearing once. Their antigens are not known. The sequences come from unstimulated CD8+ T cells sorted from spleen or lymph node cells, collected before transplant. Every receptor here comes from a human donor who was the organ donor for an intestinal transplant.

The chain uses TRBV5-4 and TRBJ2-3; the match to TRBD2 covers 9 bases. Germline-derived CDR1 and CDR2 are SGHNT and YYREEE (reference sequence). The CDR3 covers 13 residues. The V gene end was trimmed by 7 bases and the J gene end by 14 bases; junction bases not matched to a gene: 14. The CDR3 sequence is CASGRIAGAPLYF. The CDR3 bases are TGTGCCAGCGGTCGTATAGCGGGGGCTCCCCTGTATTTT.

The genes are TRBV4-1 and TRBJ2-3; TRBD2 matches 16 bases. Germline lookup yields CDR1 MGHRA and CDR2 YSYEKL. After removal of 2 bases from V and 7 bases from J, the junction contained 15 bases not matched to a gene. The CDR3 spans 20 residues. CDR3: CASSQSDDRGLAGGQHTQYF. The CDR3 DNA sequence: TGCGCCAGCAGCCAATCAGACGACCGGGGACTAGCGGGGGGGCAACATACGCAGTATTTT.

The gene calls are TRBV27 and TRBJ2-2; 9 bases line up with TRBD1. The junction had 9 bases not matched to a gene; V was cut back by 7 bases and J by 3 bases. The CDR3 is 16 residues long. The germline V gene encodes CDR1 MNHEY and CDR2 SMNVEV (reference sequence). The CDR3 DNA is TGTGCCAGCACCCCCGGGACAGGGTTGGACACCGGGGAGCTGTTTTTT. Encoded protein: CASTPGTGLDTGELFF.

A word on this clone: The CDR3 does not close with the conserved phenylalanine or tryptophan, likely indicating a read error. V usage is TRBV7-6 and J usage is TRBJ2-7; 9 bases are shared with TRBD2. The length of the CDR3 is 15 residues. J was trimmed by 4 bases and V by 5 bases; bases with no gene match: 9. Germline CDR1 and CDR2: SGHVS and FNYEAQ. DNA of the CDR3: TGTGCCAGCAGCCCGGCGGGGCTAGCGGGATACGAGCAGTACCTC. This encodes CASSPAGLAGYEQYL.

The V call is TRBV6-5, the J call TRBJ2-7; D is undetermined. The CDR3 totals 12 residues. V lost 6 bases, J lost 5 bases, and 11 bases lay in between. From germline, CDR1 is MNHEY and CDR2 SVGAGI. CDR3 sequence reads: CASSPTSHEQYF. The CDR3 coding sequence is TGTGCCAGCAGCCCCACTTCCCACGAGCAGTACTTC.

The V and J genes are TRBV19 and TRBJ2-3; possible D gene TRBD1, 6 bases. The CDR3 consists of 15 residues. The germline CDR1 and CDR2 sequences are LNHDA and SQIVND (reference sequence). V lost 8 bases and J lost 3, with 18 bases in between. The CDR3 loop reads CASGDRMGVTDTQYF. The CDR3 DNA reads TGTGCCAGTGGAGACAGGATGGGGGTTACAGATACGCAGTATTTT. The full variable domain, with the rest looked up from reference TRBV19 and TRBJ2-3, is DGGITQSPKYLFRKEGQNVTLSCEQNLNHDAMYWYRQDPGQGLRLIYYSQIVNDFQKGDIAEGYSVSREKKESFPLTVTSAQKNPTAFYLCASGDRMGVTDTQYFGPGTRLTVL.

The chain uses TRBV5-3 and TRBJ2-5; D uncertain. TRBV5-3 is an ORF for which the function is uncertain. Deletions cut 8 bases from V and 9 bases from J, with 20 bases between. CDR3 length: 13 residues. CDR3 sequence reads: CASSECASCPQYF. CDR3 nucleotides: TGTGCCAGTTCCGAGTGCGCCTCGTGCCCCCAGTACTTC.

CDR3 in amino acids: CASSPREGRLLSYGYTF. DNA of the CDR3: TGTGCCAGCAGTCCCCGGGAGGGGCGACTACTTAGCTATGGCTACACCTTC. J is TRBJ1-2 and V is TRBV27, with D perhaps matching TRBD1 (5 bases). CDR1 MNHEY and CDR2 SMNVEV come from the germline V gene (reference sequence). The CDR3 runs 17 residues. V lost 5 bases to trimming and J lost 4 bases, with 23 bases between them.

V and J are TRBV6-5 and TRBJ1-2; D is unclear. The CDR3 sequence is 14 residues long. Per germline, CDR1 MNHEY and CDR2 SVGAGI. The V end lost 4 bases, the J end lost 8 bases, and 17 bases lay between the germline ends. Here the CDR3 DNA reads TGTGCCAGCAGTTTCCACAGTATGGTTGGCGGCTACACCTTC. It yields the protein CASSFHSMVGGYTF.

The genes are TRBV29-1 and TRBJ1-4; no firm D call. CDR3 size: 12 residues. Deletions cut 6 bases from V and 12 bases from J, with 17 bases between. Germline-derived CDR1 and CDR2 are SQVTM and ANQGSEA. CDR3 loop: CSVAGLNGELFF. DNA of the CDR3: TGCAGCGTCGCAGGACTGAACGGGGAACTGTTTTTT.

This clone showed up just once. This chain uses TRBV4-2 with TRBJ1-6, with 11 bases matching TRBD1. The germline CDR1 and CDR2 sequences are LGHNA and YNFKEQ. Losses at the gene ends were 2 bases for V and 10 bases for J; bases not matched to a gene: 4. The CDR3 has 15 residues. CDR3 DNA sequence: TGTGCCAGCAGCCAATGGACAGGGGGCACGTCACCCCTCCACTTT. As protein: CASSQWTGGTSPLHF.

The chain's CDR3 is CASSLTGVNEQFF. The DNA for the CDR3 is TGCGCCAGCAGCTTAACAGGTGTCAATGAGCAGTTCTTC. This chain uses TRBV5-1 with TRBJ2-1; D possibly corresponds to TRBD1 (5 bases). The CDR3 contains 13 residues. Trimming stripped 2 bases from V and 6 bases from J, with 9 bases between. Germline assignment: CDR1 SGHRS and CDR2 YFSETQ.

As concerns this clone: This sample also contains other DNA sequences that code for the same CDR3. The CDR3 coding sequence is TGTGCCAGCAGCTTAGTGGAGACTGAAGCTTTCTTT. This codes for CASSLVETEAFF. This chain links TRBV7-9 with TRBJ1-1; D is ambiguous. V lost 1 base to trimming and J lost 5 bases, with 5 bases between them. In germline, CDR1 is SEHNR, CDR2 FQNEAQ (reference sequence). There are 12 residues in the CDR3.

CDR3 DNA sequence: TGCGCCAGCAGCTTTACCACCTTAGCGGGGGTCTACAATGAGCAGTTCTTC. It is translated as CASSFTTLAGVYNEQFF. The chain uses TRBV5-1 and TRBJ2-1; TRBD2 agrees at 9 bases. Germline values: CDR1 SGHRS, CDR2 YFSETQ. The CDR3 totals 17 residues. V lost 2 bases and J lost 3; bases outside the gene matches: 9.

This chain uses TRBV4-1 with TRBJ2-7, with D maybe TRBD2 (5 bases). The V end was cut by 1 base, the J end by 0 bases, with 19 bases between. The length of the CDR3 is 18 residues. CDR1 and CDR2 from the germline V gene are MGHRA and YSYEKL. The CDR3 protein is CASSQAPFRGLSSYEQYF. DNA for the CDR3: TGCGCCAGCAGCCAAGCCCCCTTTCGCGGGCTCAGCTCCTACGAGCAGTACTTC.

The genes are TRBV12-5 and TRBJ1-1, with a weak D call TRBD1 (5 bases). Germline V lookup: CDR1 LGHNT, CDR2 FRNRAP. The CDR3 runs to 15 residues. V gave up 5 bases and J gave up 2 bases, with 15 bases separating them. Here the CDR3 reads CASGRTDNPNTEAFF. The CDR3 DNA reads TGTGCTAGTGGTCGAACGGACAATCCAAACACTGAAGCTTTCTTT.

The V and J genes are TRBV5-1 and TRBJ2-1, with 7 bases aligning to TRBD2. The CDR3 covers 16 residues. Trimming took 2 bases from V and 0 from J; bases not matched to a gene: 5. Germline assignment: CDR1 SGHRS and CDR2 YFSETQ. The CDR3 loop reads CASSFLAASSYNEQFF. The CDR3, as DNA: TGCGCCAGCAGCTTTCTAGCGGCGAGCTCCTACAATGAGCAGTTCTTC.

The rearrangement links TRBV25-1 to TRBJ1-1; a possible D gene is TRBD1 (6 bases). Germline lookup yields CDR1 MGHDK and CDR2 SYGVNS. The V end was cut by 4 bases, the J end by 1 base, with 13 bases between. The CDR3 is 15 amino acids. The CDR3 loop reads CASSAGGGGNTEAFF. The CDR3 DNA is TGTGCCAGCAGTGCGGGAGGGGGAGGGAACACTGAAGCTTTCTTT.

The chain joins TRBV7-9 to TRBJ1-2; D is unclear. Trimming removed 1 base at V and 2 bases at J, with 11 bases between. Germline V gives CDR1 SEHNR, CDR2 FQNEAQ (reference sequence). The CDR3 is 15 amino acids. CDR3 amino acids: CASSLDDWINYGYTF. The CDR3 DNA is TGTGCCAGCAGCTTAGACGACTGGATAAACTATGGCTACACCTTC. The entire variable domain, with the rest obtained from reference TRBV7-9 and TRBJ1-2, is as follows: DTGVSQNPRHKITKRGQNVTFRCDPISEHNRLYWYRQTLGQGPEFLTYFQNEAQLEKSRLLSDRFSAERPKGSFSTLEIQRTEQGDSAMYLCASSLDDWINYGYTFGSGTRLTVV.

The chain carries TRBV29-1 and TRBJ2-3; 7 bases are a match to TRBD2. The length of the CDR3 is 13 residues. V was clipped by 5 bases and J by 3 bases; unmatched bases: 5. Germline V gene sequence: CDR1 SQVTM, CDR2 ANQGSEA. CDR3 residues: CSVLSGTTDTQYF. The CDR3 region has the DNA TGCAGCGTTCTAAGCGGGACGACAGATACGCAGTATTTT.

This clone has a handful of counts. The chain couples TRBV29-1 to TRBJ2-7; possible D gene TRBD2, 5 bases. Germline V gives CDR1 SQVTM, CDR2 ANQGSEA. Trimming removed 6 bases at V and 3 bases at J, with 9 bases between. CDR3 length equals 11 residues. CDR3 bases: TGCAGCGTCGGAGACTACTACGAGCAGTACTTC. Its protein product is CSVGDYYEQYF.

This chain joins TRBV19 and TRBJ2-7, with D possibly being TRBD1 (6 bases). The V end was cut by 3 bases, the J end by 6 bases, with 12 bases between. This CDR3 has 13 amino acids. Germline V gene data show CDR1 as LNHDA and CDR2 as SQIVND (reference sequence). CDR3 region: CASSILWGREQYF. The CDR3 nucleotides are TGTGCCAGTAGTATTCTTTGGGGGCGCGAGCAGTACTTC.

The gene calls are TRBV7-9 and TRBJ2-3; 11 nucleotides line up with TRBD2. The germline V gene has CDR1 SEHNR and CDR2 FQNEAQ (reference sequence). This CDR3 is built from 16 residues. J lost 3 bases, V lost 3 bases, and 5 bases had no gene match. CDR3 sequence: CASSFHSGGATDTQYF. CDR3 bases: TGTGCCAGCAGCTTCCATAGCGGGGGGGCAACAGATACGCAGTATTTT.

The chain uses TRBV7-8 and TRBJ2-1; TRBD1 matches 10 bases. Germline values: CDR1 SGHVS, CDR2 FQNEAQ. The trim removed 5 bases at V and 8 bases at J, leaving 15 bases unmatched. The CDR3 loop spans 17 amino acids. CDR3 DNA sequence: TGTGCCAGCAGCCGATTCTCCCGGGACAGGGGAGGCGATGAGCAGTTCTTC. Protein: CASSRFSRDRGGDEQFF.

This chain connects TRBV7-9 to TRBJ1-1, with TRBD1 matching 9 bases. The V gene's germline CDR1 is SEHNR and CDR2 FQNEAQ (reference sequence). Losses at the gene ends were 11 bases for V and 8 bases for J; bases not matched to a gene: 6. There are 11 residues in the CDR3. CDR3 sequence: CAGGQGTEAFF. The CDR3, as DNA: TGTGCCGGGGGACAGGGAACCGAAGCTTTCTTT.

This chain uses TRBV19 with TRBJ2-7, with D perhaps TRBD1 (6 bases). The V gene's germline CDR1 is LNHDA and CDR2 SQIVND (reference sequence). Trimming removed 5 bases at V and 0 bases at J, with 8 bases between. The CDR3 is made up of 13 amino acids. CDR3 in amino acids: CASSHRDSYEQYF. CDR3 coding DNA: TGTGCCAGTAGTCACAGGGACTCCTACGAGCAGTACTTC.

The rearrangement uses TRBV27 and TRBJ2-7; D unresolved. Trimming shortened V by 4 bases and J by 7 bases, and 11 bases separated the two germline ends. Germline-derived CDR1 and CDR2 are MNHEY and SMNVEV (reference sequence). The CDR3 is made up of 12 amino acids. CDR3 nucleotide sequence: TGTGCCAGCAGTTCCCAATGGGCAGAGCAGTACTTC. The encoded protein is CASSSQWAEQYF.

V is TRBV7-2 and J is TRBJ2-7; D call uncertain. Germline V gene data show CDR1 as SGHTA and CDR2 as FQGNSA. The ends were cut back, 3 bases at V and 6 bases at J, with 18 bases in the middle. The CDR3 loop spans 15 amino acids. The CDR3 nucleotides read TGTGCCAGCAGCTTCCGCTGGGTCCCACGGAGCGAGCAGTACTTC. It is translated as CASSFRWVPRSEQYF.

The chain is built from TRBV7-6 and TRBJ1-1; TRBD1 agrees at 7 bases. Germline V gives CDR1 SGHVS, CDR2 FNYEAQ. This CDR3 contains 14 residues. V gave up 5 bases and J gave up 8 bases; unmatched junction bases: 11. Written as DNA, the CDR3 is TGTGCCAGCAGCAACAGGGGCTCGCACGTGGAAGCTTTCTTT. This codes for CASSNRGSHVEAFF.